There are many counts of the clone carrying this TCR beta chain. The sample belongs to a study of patients and donors after allogeneic stem cell transplantation. Germline V gene lookup returns CDR1 SQVTM and CDR2 ANQGSEA. The CDR3 runs to 13 residues. Deletions cut 4 bases from V and 5 bases from J, with 15 bases between. TCRdb re-analysed the RT-PCR reads in MiXCR, keeping a single row per CDR3 protein. The sample records about 19,000 distinct CDR3 sequences, 4.5% to 6% being singletons. Input material: blood, either unsorted or a sorted T cell fraction (not recorded which). This clonotype was obtained from a human donor who was either an allogeneic HSCT recipient or a stem cell or donor lymphocyte infusion donor (not recorded which). It is not recorded whose cells these are; they may come from a transplant donor. This chain uses TRBV29-1 with TRBJ2-7, with D perhaps being TRBD1 or TRBD2 (6 bases each). CDR3 in DNA: TGCAGCGTTGGTATTGGGGGGCCCCACGAGCAGTACTTC. It is translated as CSVGIGGPHEQYF.